This T cell receptor (beta chain) was captured in a study of T cell responses to AZD1222 COVID-19 vaccine listed by TCRdb under 2021. In terms of the full investigation: Because spike-specific TCR depth and breadth did not differ between the two schedules, AZD1222 recipients who got a second dose at roughly 4 weeks were pooled with those who got a second dose at roughly 12 weeks. TCR sequencing covered over 230 trial participants: about 210 given two doses of AZD1222 and 26 given two doses of MenACWY control vaccine. Trial participants were enrolled by age into subgroups of 18-55, 56-69 and 70-plus years, and about 150, 27 and 61 TCR-sequenced participants, respectively, were included in these subgroups. What the research found in general, with its limitations: Participants were mostly white British, with more females than males. The authors suggested clonal diversity may have been underestimated. The 56-69-year group was small, and its depth increase did not reach significance, likely because of low power. Because no day 14 peak-response samples were available, repertoires were characterized only after the peak T cell response. A significant rise in spike-specific TCR breadth and depth was observed after two AZD1222 doses relative to day 0 and relative to MenACWY recipients. Conclusions about previously exposed vaccinees are limited, since just six AZD1222 recipients were seropositive for SARS-CoV-2 at baseline. Epitopes outside the regions mutated in the B.1.351 and B.1.1.7 variants were reportedly recognized by nearly half of the unique spike-specific TCRs. The whole spike protein was spanned by vaccine-associated CD4 TCRs, and dominant responses were seen in regions 160-218 and 743-854.

The CDR3 regions of human TCRbeta chains were analyzed by immunosequencing. The original methods were these. TCRs in the repertoires were matched against a reference library of SARS-CoV-2-specific TCRs that had been generated with the MIRA antigen-specificity platform. Breadth meant the fraction of unique TCRs that were SARS-CoV-2-associated, whereas depth meant the fraction of total T cells that were SARS-CoV-2-associated. Using the MIRA data, every spike-specific TCR was mapped to the spike region that the TCR reacted to and assigned to either a CD4 or a CD8 class. Log10-transformed breadth and depth values were compared by one-way ANOVA with Sidak's multiple comparisons tests. Sourced from immuneACCESS, this table was stored by TCRdb with only in-frame sequences that have V and J called. A share of the clones is absent; for the studies checked, an unresolved V gene accounts for under half, and the remainder has no known explanation. V and J calls and clone size follow that table, whereas D and trimming were derived from the DNA. This sample lists approximately 180,000 clones; more than 90% were detected once. The top ten constitute 2.6% of the sample.

Regarding this clone: The antigen it binds to is not known. No much larger clone exists at a distance of one base, and base qualities are not known.

Cut back by 3 bases and 0 bases, the V and J ends lie 9 bases apart. CDR1 and CDR2 were assigned from the germline V gene (reference sequence) as LNHDA and SQIVND. Reading from cysteine to phenylalanine, the CDR3 counts 15 amino acids. Just the 45-base CDR3 DNA is kept, in frame starting at base 1. What the time point label conveys for this sample: baseline before first vaccination. The vaccinee samples were drawn from two UK trials, COV001 and COV002, one of which was a single-blind randomized controlled phase 2/3 trial testing AZD1222 (ChAdOx1 nCoV-19) in healthy adults. For TCRbeta chain sequencing, PBMC samples were collected from trial participants at day 0 and at day 28 after the second dose.

This sample comprised peripheral blood, obtained on day 0 of AZD1222 vaccination. The TCR sequence derives from an adult in good health. The sequence joins TRBV19 to TRBJ1-5; too little of a D gene remains to name it. CDR3 reads: CASSMRRSSNQPQHF. At the DNA level, the sequence is TGTGCCAGTAGTATGCGAAGAAGTAGCAATCAGCCCCAGCATTTT.